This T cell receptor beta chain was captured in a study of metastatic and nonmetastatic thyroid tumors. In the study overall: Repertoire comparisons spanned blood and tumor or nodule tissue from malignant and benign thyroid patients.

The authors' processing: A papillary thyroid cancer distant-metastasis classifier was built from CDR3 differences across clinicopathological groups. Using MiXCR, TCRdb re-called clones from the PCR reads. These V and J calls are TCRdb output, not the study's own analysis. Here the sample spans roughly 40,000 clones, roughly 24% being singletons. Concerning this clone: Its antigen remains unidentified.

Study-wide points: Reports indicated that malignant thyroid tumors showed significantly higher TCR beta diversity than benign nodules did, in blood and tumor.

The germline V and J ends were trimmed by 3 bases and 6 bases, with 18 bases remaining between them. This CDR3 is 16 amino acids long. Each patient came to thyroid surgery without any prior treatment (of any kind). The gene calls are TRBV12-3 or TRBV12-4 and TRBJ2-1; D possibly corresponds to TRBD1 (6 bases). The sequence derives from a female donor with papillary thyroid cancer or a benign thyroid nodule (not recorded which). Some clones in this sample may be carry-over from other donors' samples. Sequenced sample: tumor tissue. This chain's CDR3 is CASSLGAGRRVNEQFF. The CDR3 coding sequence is TGTGCCAGCAGTTTGGGGGCGGGCCGTAGGGTCAATGAGCAGTTCTTC.